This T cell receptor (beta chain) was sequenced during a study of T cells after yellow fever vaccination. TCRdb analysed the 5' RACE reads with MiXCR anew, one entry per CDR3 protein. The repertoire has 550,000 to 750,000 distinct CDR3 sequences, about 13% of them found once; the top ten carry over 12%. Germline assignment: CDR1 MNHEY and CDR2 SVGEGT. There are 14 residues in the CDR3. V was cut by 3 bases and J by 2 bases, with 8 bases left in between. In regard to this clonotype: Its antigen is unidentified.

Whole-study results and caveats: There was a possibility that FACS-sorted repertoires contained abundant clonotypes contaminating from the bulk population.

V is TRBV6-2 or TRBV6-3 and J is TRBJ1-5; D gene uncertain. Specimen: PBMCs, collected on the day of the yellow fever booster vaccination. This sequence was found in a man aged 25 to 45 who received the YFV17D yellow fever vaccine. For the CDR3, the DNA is TGTGCCAGCAGTTATTCAGGTGGCAATCAGCCCCAGCATTTT. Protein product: CASSYSGGNQPQHF.